The T cell receptor (beta chain) described here comes from a study of T cells in Graves' hyperthyroidism and ophthalmopathy. General study results and limits: Blood also carried most thyroid clonotypes expanded above 0.001.

A word on this clonotype: Its antigen is unidentified.

CDR1 and CDR2 (germline): SGHTA, FQGNSA. This CDR3 has 13 residues. Trimming took 3 bases from V and 2 from J, leaving 8 bases between them. Amplification of TCR beta CDR3 regions was performed using RNA transcripts as template. HTBI primers were used for first-round RT-PCR of the TCR CDR3. Via MiXCR, TCRdb re-called the multiplex PCR reads, giving one row per CDR3 protein. The sample has about 49,000 distinct CDR3 sequences, approximately 58% seen once; the top ten hold roughly 30%. The material sequenced was peripheral blood or thyroid tissue (not recorded which). The chain uses TRBV7-2 and TRBJ2-7; no reliable D call. This receptor was taken from a man younger than 30 with Graves' hyperthyroidism. CDR3 sequence: CASSFTPTYEQYF. The DNA for the CDR3 is TGTGCCAGCAGCTTTACACCCACCTACGAGCAGTACTTC.